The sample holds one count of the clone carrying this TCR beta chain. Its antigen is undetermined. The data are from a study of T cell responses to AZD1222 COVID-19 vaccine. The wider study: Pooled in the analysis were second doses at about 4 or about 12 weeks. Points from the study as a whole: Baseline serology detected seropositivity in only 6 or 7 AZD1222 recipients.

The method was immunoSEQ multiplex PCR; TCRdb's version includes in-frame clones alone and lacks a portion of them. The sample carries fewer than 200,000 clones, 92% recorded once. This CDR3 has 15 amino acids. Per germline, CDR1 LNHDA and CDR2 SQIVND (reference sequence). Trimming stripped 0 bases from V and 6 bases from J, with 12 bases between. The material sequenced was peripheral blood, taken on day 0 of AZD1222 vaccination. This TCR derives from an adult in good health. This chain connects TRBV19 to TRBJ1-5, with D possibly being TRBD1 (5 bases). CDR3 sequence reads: CASSIDGQGFQPQHF. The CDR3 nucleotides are TGTGCCAGTAGTATAGATGGTCAGGGTTTTCAGCCCCAGCATTTT.